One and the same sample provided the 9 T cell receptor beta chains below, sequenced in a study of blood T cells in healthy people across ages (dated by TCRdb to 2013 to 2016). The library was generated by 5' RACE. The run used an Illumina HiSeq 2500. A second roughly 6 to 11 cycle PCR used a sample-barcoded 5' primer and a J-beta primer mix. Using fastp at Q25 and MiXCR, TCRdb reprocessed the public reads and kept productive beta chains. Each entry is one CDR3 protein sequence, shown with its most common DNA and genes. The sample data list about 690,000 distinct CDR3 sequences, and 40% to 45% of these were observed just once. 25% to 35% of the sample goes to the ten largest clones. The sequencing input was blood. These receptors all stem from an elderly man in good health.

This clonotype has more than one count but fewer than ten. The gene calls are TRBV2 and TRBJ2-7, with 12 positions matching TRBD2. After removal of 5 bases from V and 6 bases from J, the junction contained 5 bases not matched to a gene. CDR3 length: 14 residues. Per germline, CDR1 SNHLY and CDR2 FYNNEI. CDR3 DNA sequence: TGTGCCAGCAGTCAGACTAGCGGGAGTCCCGAGCAGTACTTC. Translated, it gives CASSQTSGSPEQYF.

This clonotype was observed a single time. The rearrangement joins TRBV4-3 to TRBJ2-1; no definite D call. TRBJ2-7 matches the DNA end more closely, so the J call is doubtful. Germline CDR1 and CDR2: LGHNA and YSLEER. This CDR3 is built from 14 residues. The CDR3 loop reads CASSSVSSYNEQYF. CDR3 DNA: TGCGCCAGCAGCTCTGTAAGCTCCTACAATGAGCAGTACTTC.

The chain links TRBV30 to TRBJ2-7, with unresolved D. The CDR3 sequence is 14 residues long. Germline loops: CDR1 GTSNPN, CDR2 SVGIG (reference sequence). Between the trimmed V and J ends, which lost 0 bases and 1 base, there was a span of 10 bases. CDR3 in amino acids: CAWSVQVTSYEQYF. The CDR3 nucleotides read TGTGCCTGGAGTGTGCAGGTTACTTCCTACGAGCAGTACTTC.

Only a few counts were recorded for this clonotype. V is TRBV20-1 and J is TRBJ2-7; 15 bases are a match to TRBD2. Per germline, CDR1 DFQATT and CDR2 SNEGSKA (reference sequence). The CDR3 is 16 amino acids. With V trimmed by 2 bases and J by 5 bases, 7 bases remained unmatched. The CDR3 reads CSARSPGTSGGNEQYF. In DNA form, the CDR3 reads TGCAGTGCTAGATCCCCAGGGACTAGCGGGGGGAACGAGCAGTACTTC.

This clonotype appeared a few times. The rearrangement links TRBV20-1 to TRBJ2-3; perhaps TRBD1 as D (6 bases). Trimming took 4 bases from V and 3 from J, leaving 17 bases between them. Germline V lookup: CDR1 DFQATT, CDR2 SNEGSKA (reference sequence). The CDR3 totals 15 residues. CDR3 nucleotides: TGCAGTGCTATACAGGGTGTTTCCCCAACAGATACGCAGTATTTT. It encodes CSAIQGVSPTDTQYF.

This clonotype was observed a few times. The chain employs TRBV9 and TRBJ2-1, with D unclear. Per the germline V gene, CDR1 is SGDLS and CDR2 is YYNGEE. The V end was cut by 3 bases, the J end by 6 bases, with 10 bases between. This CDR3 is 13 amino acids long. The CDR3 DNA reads TGTGCCAGCAGCGCAACCCACACCAATGAGCAGTTCTTC. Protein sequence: CASSATHTNEQFF.

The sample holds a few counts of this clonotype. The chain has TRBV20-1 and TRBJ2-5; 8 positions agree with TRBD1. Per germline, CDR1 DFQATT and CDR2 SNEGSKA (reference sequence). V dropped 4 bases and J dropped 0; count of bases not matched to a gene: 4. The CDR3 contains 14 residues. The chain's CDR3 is CSANRGMYQETQYF. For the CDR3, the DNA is TGCAGTGCTAACAGGGGGATGTACCAAGAGACCCAGTACTTC.

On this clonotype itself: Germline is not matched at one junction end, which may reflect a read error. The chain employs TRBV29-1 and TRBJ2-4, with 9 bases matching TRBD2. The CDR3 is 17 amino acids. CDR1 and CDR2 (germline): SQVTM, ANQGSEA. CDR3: CSVEDWASGEENYEQNF. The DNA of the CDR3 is TGCAGCGTTGAAGATTGGGCTAGCGGGGAGGAAAACTACGAGCAGAACTTC. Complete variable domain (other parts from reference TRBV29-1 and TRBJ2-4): SAVISQKPSRDICQRGTSLTIQCQVDSQVTMMFWYRQQPGQSLTLIATANQGSEATYESGFVIDKFPISRPNLTFSTLTVSNMSPEDSSIYLCSVEDWASGEENYEQNFGAGTRLSVL.

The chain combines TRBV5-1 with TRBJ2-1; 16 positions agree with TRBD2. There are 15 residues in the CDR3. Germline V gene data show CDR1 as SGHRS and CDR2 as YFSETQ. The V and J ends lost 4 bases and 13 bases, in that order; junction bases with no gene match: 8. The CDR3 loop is CASSNEGTSGRGQFF. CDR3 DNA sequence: TGCGCCAGCAGCAACGAAGGGACTAGCGGGAGGGGACAGTTCTTC.